Each of the 12 T cell receptor beta chains below was sequenced from the same sample in a study of blood T cell repertoires in COVID-19. The protocol was immunoSEQ multiplex PCR, while the TCRdb copy is restricted to in-frame clones and leaves out a portion. The sample has about 60,000 clones, 70% to 90% seen once. The material sequenced was peripheral blood. All receptors come from a man between 65 and 85 years old with acute or convalescent COVID-19.

This clone was detected only a few times. The rearrangement joins TRBV6-2 or TRBV6-3 to TRBJ1-6, with 10 bases fitting TRBD1. V shed 4 bases, J shed 5 bases, and the junction held 5 bases outside the gene matches. The CDR3 runs 16 residues. Looked up from germline, CDR1 is MNHEY and CDR2 is SVGEGT. The CDR3 DNA reads TGTGCCAGCAGTTCGGGACAGGGGAACAATAATTCACCCCTCCACTTT. Translating it yields CASSSGQGNNNSPLHF.

V usage is TRBV4-1 and J usage is TRBJ2-5, with 10 bases aligning to TRBD1. V shed 1 base and J 2 bases; nucleotides not matched to a gene: 10. The CDR3 spans 18 residues. The germline V gene encodes CDR1 MGHRA and CDR2 YSYEKL. CDR3 bases: TGCGCCAGCAGCCAAGTACGGACAGGGGGTGCCTTACAAGAGACCCAGTACTTC. This translates into CASSQVRTGGALQETQYF.

The chain couples TRBV28 to TRBJ1-5; D gene ambiguous. The germline CDR1 and CDR2 sequences are MDHEN and SYDVKM. Between the trimmed V and J ends, which lost 5 bases and 6 bases, there was a span of 14 bases. This CDR3 has 14 amino acids. The CDR3 nucleotides are TGTGCCAGCAGTATCCTTGGCGGAGGTCAGCCCCAGCATTTT. Translated: CASSILGGGQPQHF.

The chain couples TRBV7-8 to TRBJ1-5; D remains unclear. The V gene lost 5 bases and the J gene lost 0 bases, with 14 bases spanning the gap. This CDR3 is built from 16 residues. Germline CDR1 reads SGHVS; CDR2 reads FQNEAQ. The CDR3 sequence is CASSPRAGGSNQPQHF. The CDR3, as DNA: TGTGCCAGCAGCCCCCGGGCGGGAGGTAGCAATCAGCCCCAGCATTTT.

The V and J genes are TRBV6-5 and TRBJ2-7; D perhaps matches TRBD2 (5 bases). This CDR3 has 13 amino acids. Germline CDR1 MNHEY, CDR2 SVGAGI. Trimming left V 6 bases short and J 5 bases short, with 14 bases between. The chain's CDR3 is CASSLTRSHEQYF. CDR3 DNA: TGTGCCAGCAGCCTCACTAGAAGCCACGAGCAGTACTTC.

This chain joins TRBV15 and TRBJ2-2; TRBD2 might be the D (6 bases). The CDR3 is 16 residues long. Germline CDR1 LNHNV, CDR2 YYDKDF (reference sequence). With 3 bases removed from V and 3 bases from J, the gap between germline ends came to 14 bases. The CDR3 region has the DNA TGTGCCACCAGCAGGAGCCGGGACTTGTACACCGGGGAGCTGTTTTTT. Translation: CATSRSRDLYTGELFF.

This chain joins TRBV9 and TRBJ1-1, with TRBD1 identical over 11 bases. Trimming cost V 0 bases and J 8 bases; bases outside gene matches: 0. This CDR3 region has 13 residues. Germline V gene data show CDR1 as SGDLS and CDR2 as YYNGEE. The CDR3 spells CASSVGDRGEAFF. CDR3 coding DNA: TGTGCCAGCAGCGTAGGGGACAGGGGGGAAGCTTTCTTT.

V and J are TRBV7-8 and TRBJ2-1; the match to TRBD2 covers 13 bases. V lost 1 base and J lost 5; bases outside the gene matches: 2. Germline V gene data show CDR1 as SGHVS and CDR2 as FQNEAQ. The CDR3 runs to 16 residues. The CDR3 DNA is TGTGCCAGCAGCTTAGAACTAGCGGGGGGGGACAATGAGCAGTTCTTC. Amino acid sequence: CASSLELAGGDNEQFF.

This clone has just one count. The chain employs TRBV15 and TRBJ1-2; a weak D match, TRBD1 (5 bases). Germline loops: CDR1 LNHNV, CDR2 YYDKDF (reference sequence). This CDR3 is built from 16 residues. V lost 1 base to trimming and J lost 7 bases, with 19 bases between them. The DNA of the CDR3 is TGTGCCACCAGCAGAGGGGGTCGGGGGGTATCTCCTGGCTACACCTTC. This encodes CATSRGGRGVSPGYTF.

CDR3 sequence: CAWQQGASSGNTIYF. The CDR3 nucleotides are TGTGCCTGGCAACAGGGGGCGAGCTCTGGAAACACCATATATTTT. The chain joins TRBV30 to TRBJ1-3; 9 bases align to TRBD1. This CDR3 comprises 15 residues. From germline, CDR1 is GTSNPN and CDR2 SVGIG (reference sequence). V trimming: 5 bases; J trimming: 0 bases; junction bases outside the gene matches: 5.

A single count supports this clone. The chain has TRBV7-2 and TRBJ2-7, with 9 bases that match TRBD2. The CDR3 runs 15 residues. Looked up from germline, CDR1 is SGHTA and CDR2 is FQGNSA. Trimming removed 4 bases from V and 4 bases from J; junction bases left unmatched: 8. The CDR3 protein is CASSSRGGAIYEQYF. The CDR3 DNA reads TGTGCCAGCAGCTCGCGGGGGGGGGCCATTTACGAGCAGTACTTC.

V usage is TRBV19 and J usage is TRBJ2-7; 8 nucleotides match TRBD2. From germline, CDR1 is LNHDA and CDR2 SQIVND (reference sequence). This CDR3 comprises 16 residues. Trimming at V came to 2 bases and at J to 3 bases, leaving 9 bases not matched to a gene. The CDR3 here is CASSINTRGGLYEQYF. The CDR3 DNA is TGTGCCAGTAGTATAAATACCCGGGGGGGCCTCTACGAGCAGTACTTC.